This passage covers 31 T cell receptor beta chains from one sample sequenced in a study of Tregs in tolerant kidney transplant recipients. Sequencing was performed with immunoSEQ multiplex PCR; in TCRdb, only in-frame clones are kept and a portion is missing. The repertoire has fewer than 150,000 clones, 85% to 95% of them found once; the top ten carry more than 0.5%. The sequencing sample was made of CD4+ T cells from blood. The source of these receptors is a human donor in good health.

V usage is TRBV5-1 and J usage is TRBJ2-5; 8 bases match TRBD1. Trimming at V came to 6 bases and at J to 5 bases, leaving 12 bases not matched to a gene. Germline CDR1 and CDR2: SGHRS and YFSETQ. This CDR3 has 15 residues. The CDR3 region has the DNA TGCGCCAGCATGTCGGGTGTGGGACAGGAGGAGACCCAGTACTTC. This encodes CASMSGVGQEETQYF.

The rearrangement joins TRBV18 to TRBJ2-2; perhaps TRBD1 as D (6 bases). Germline lookup yields CDR1 KGHSH and CDR2 LQKENI. The CDR3 is 13 amino acids. The ends were cut back, 3 bases at V and 7 bases at J, with 9 bases in the middle. The CDR3 DNA follows: TGTGCCAGCTCACCCGACAGGATCGGGGAGCTGTTTTTT. It specifies CASSPDRIGELFF.

The chain employs TRBV10-1 and TRBJ2-1; TRBD2 matches 8 bases. J gave up 7 bases and V 5 bases, and 7 bases lay outside the gene matches. The germline CDR1 and CDR2 sequences are WNHNN and SYGVQD (reference sequence). The CDR3 consists of 14 residues. CDR3 in DNA: TGCGCCAGCAGTAGCGGGGGCCCAAGGAATGAGCAGTTCTTC. Translating it yields CASSSGGPRNEQFF.

V is TRBV28 and J is TRBJ2-7; 12 bases fit TRBD2. Germline assignment: CDR1 MDHEN and CDR2 SYDVKM. Trimming took 5 bases from V and 0 from J; bases not matched to a gene: 8. The CDR3 totals 17 residues. CDR3 sequence reads: CASSAPGLAGNSYEQYF. The CDR3 nucleotides are TGTGCCAGCAGTGCCCCGGGACTAGCGGGTAACTCCTACGAGCAGTACTTC. Full variable domain (missing parts from reference TRBV28 and TRBJ2-7): DVKVTQSSRYLVKRTGEKVFLECVQDMDHENMFWYRQDPGLGLRLIYFSYDVKMKEKGDIPEGYSVSREKKERFSLILESASTNQTSMYLCASSAPGLAGNSYEQYFGPGTRLTVT.

V and J are TRBV5-1 and TRBJ2-5; 8 bases match TRBD1. J gave up 4 bases and V 7 bases, and 18 bases lay outside the gene matches. CDR3 length: 17 amino acids. Germline loops: CDR1 SGHRS, CDR2 YFSETQ. As DNA, the CDR3 is TGCGCCAGCGGTACGAGGGGCGGTGCAGGGGGCGCAGAGACCCAGTACTTC. It specifies CASGTRGGAGGAETQYF.

The chain employs TRBV7-6 and TRBJ2-7, with a possible D match to TRBD2 (7 bases). The germline V gene encodes CDR1 SGHVS and CDR2 FNYEAQ. With 4 bases removed from V and 6 bases from J, the gap between germline ends came to 13 bases. The CDR3 sequence is 13 residues long. CDR3 DNA: TGTGCCAGCAGCTCCCGGCGGGGGCCCGAGCAGTACTTC. Protein sequence: CASSSRRGPEQYF.

The chain couples TRBV5-1 to TRBJ2-3; 12 nucleotides agree with TRBD2. The CDR3 runs to 18 residues. V shed 1 base and J 4 bases; nucleotides not matched to a gene: 10. In germline, CDR1 is SGHRS, CDR2 YFSETQ. CDR3 DNA: TGCGCCAGCAGCTTGCGGGACTCGACTAGCGGGAGATCAGATACGCAGTATTTT. This encodes CASSLRDSTSGRSDTQYF.

The genes are TRBV7-9 and TRBJ1-3; D unclear. This CDR3 region has 15 residues. Trimming stripped 1 base from V and 4 bases from J, with 11 bases between. Germline V lookup: CDR1 SEHNR, CDR2 FQNEAQ (reference sequence). The CDR3 region is CASSLEAIQGNTIYF. The DNA for the CDR3 is TGTGCCAGCAGCTTAGAAGCGATCCAAGGAAACACCATATATTTT.

The chain carries TRBV4-1 and TRBJ2-1, with 8 bases aligning to TRBD2. This CDR3 spans 16 amino acids. Losses at the gene ends were 1 base for V and 9 bases for J; bases not matched to a gene: 11. Germline V CDR1 and CDR2: MGHRA, YSYEKL. CDR3 sequence: CASSQAGTRGDGEQFF. Written as DNA, the CDR3 is TGCGCCAGCAGCCAAGCCGGGACTAGGGGGGACGGTGAGCAGTTCTTC.

The V and J genes are TRBV7-3 and TRBJ2-5; D may be TRBD1 (6 bases). Germline values: CDR1 SGHTA, CDR2 FQGTGA. Trimming cost V 0 bases and J 4 bases, with 12 bases left between them. CDR3 length equals 15 residues. In DNA, the CDR3 is TGTGCCAGCAGCTTAACGCAGGGGTGGGGAGAGACCCAGTACTTC. It encodes CASSLTQGWGETQYF.

J is TRBJ1-1 and V is TRBV5-1; D remains ambiguous. V was trimmed by 1 base and J by 0 bases, leaving 7 bases between them. The CDR3 spans 14 residues. Germline-derived CDR1 and CDR2 are SGHRS and YFSETQ. In nucleotides, the CDR3 is TGCGCCAGCAGCTTGACACCTATGAACACTGAAGCTTTCTTT. Amino acids: CASSLTPMNTEAFF.

Note on this clone: A read error may account for a junction end that differs from germline. The gene calls are TRBV5-1 and TRBJ2-3, with TRBD1 matching 12 bases. This CDR3 contains 14 residues. Germline values: CDR1 SGHRS, CDR2 YFSETQ. CDR3 nucleotide sequence: TGCGCCAGCAGCCCCGGGACAGGGGGCATAGGTTGGGATTTT. Translating it yields CASSPGTGGIGWDF.

As DNA, the CDR3 is TGTGCCAGCTCCGGAGATACGCAGTATTTT. It translates to CASSGDTQYF. The chain carries TRBV7-6 and TRBJ2-3; no clear D. Germline V lookup: CDR1 SGHVS, CDR2 FNYEAQ. V lost 8 bases to trimming and J lost 5 bases, with 5 bases between them. This CDR3 is built from 10 residues.

This clone was found once. The chain links TRBV9 to TRBJ2-3; D is uncertain. The length of the CDR3 is 14 residues. With 0 bases removed from V and 5 bases from J, the gap between germline ends came to 10 bases. Germline CDR1 is SGDLS and CDR2 is YYNGEE. The CDR3 spells CASSVGDPGDTQYF. For the CDR3, the DNA is TGTGCCAGCAGCGTAGGGGATCCGGGAGATACGCAGTATTTT.

This clone was detected only once. The V gene is TRBV28, the J gene TRBJ1-1, with D perhaps matching TRBD1 (6 bases). V was trimmed by 7 bases and J by 1 base, leaving 16 bases between them. The CDR3 runs 15 residues. Germline V gene data show CDR1 as MDHEN and CDR2 as SYDVKM. CDR3 sequence (DNA): TGTGCCAGCACCCTGGGGGCCGAGGGGAACACTGAAGCTTTCTTT. It translates to CASTLGAEGNTEAFF. Variable domain in full (rest from reference TRBV28 and TRBJ1-1): DVKVTQSSRYLVKRTGEKVFLECVQDMDHENMFWYRQDPGLGLRLIYFSYDVKMKEKGDIPEGYSVSREKKERFSLILESASTNQTSMYLCASTLGAEGNTEAFFGQGTRLTVV.

This chain connects TRBV11-3 to TRBJ2-3; D is undetermined. The V end was cut by 2 bases, the J end by 4 bases, with 10 bases between. The CDR3 is 14 amino acids. Per germline, CDR1 SGHNT and CDR2 YENEEA. The CDR3 reads CASSLRLDADTQYF. CDR3 nucleotides: TGTGCCAGCAGCTTAAGATTAGACGCAGATACGCAGTATTTT.

The chain links TRBV19 to TRBJ2-1; 8 nucleotides line up with TRBD2. Trimming removed 2 bases from V and 2 bases from J; junction bases left unmatched: 5. Germline V gene data show CDR1 as LNHDA and CDR2 as SQIVND (reference sequence). The CDR3 runs to 16 residues. The CDR3 loop reads CASSINAGLAYNEQFF. For the CDR3, the DNA is TGTGCCAGTAGTATAAATGCGGGACTAGCCTACAATGAGCAGTTCTTC.

The CDR3 coding sequence is TGTGCCAGCAGTTTGGGACAGGGCAATGAGCAGTTCTTC. Encoded protein: CASSLGQGNEQFF. The chain recombines TRBV27 with TRBJ2-1, with 9 nucleotides matching TRBD1. The junction had 0 bases not matched to a gene; V was cut back by 3 bases and J by 6 bases. This CDR3 spans 13 amino acids. The germline V gene encodes CDR1 MNHEY and CDR2 SMNVEV (reference sequence).

The gene calls are TRBV19 and TRBJ1-1; 7 bases agree with TRBD1. The length of the CDR3 is 14 residues. The V segment lost 4 bases and the J segment 7 bases; nucleotides outside the gene matches: 9. The germline gives CDR1 LNHDA, CDR2 SQIVND (reference sequence). Written as DNA, the CDR3 is TGTGCCAGTAGTACAACGGGACAGTCGTTTGAAGCTTTCTTT. Its protein is CASSTTGQSFEAFF. Variable domain in full (rest from reference TRBV19 and TRBJ1-1): DGGITQSPKYLFRKEGQNVTLSCEQNLNHDAMYWYRQDPGQGLRLIYYSQIVNDFQKGDIAEGYSVSREKKESFPLTVTSAQKNPTAFYLCASSTTGQSFEAFFGQGTRLTVV.

The V and J genes are TRBV19 and TRBJ2-3; D unclear. This CDR3 comprises 16 residues. From germline, CDR1 is LNHDA and CDR2 SQIVND (reference sequence). Trimming took 0 bases from V and 2 from J, leaving 12 bases between them. The CDR3 spells CASSIDGRSYTDTQYF. As DNA, the CDR3 is TGTGCCAGTAGTATAGATGGGCGCAGCTACACAGATACGCAGTATTTT.

This clone was found once. This chain joins TRBV19 and TRBJ1-1, with TRBD1 matching 7 bases. V gave up 5 bases and J gave up 0 bases; unmatched junction bases: 9. Germline V gene sequence: CDR1 LNHDA, CDR2 SQIVND (reference sequence). The CDR3 sequence is 16 residues long. The CDR3 region is CASSAPGQAMNTEAFF. CDR3 nucleotide sequence: TGTGCCAGTAGTGCTCCCGGACAGGCAATGAACACTGAAGCTTTCTTT.

On this clone: Germline and junction disagree at one end, which may indicate a read error. This CDR3 is also generated by other DNA sequences in the sample. The chain couples TRBV7-2 to TRBJ2-1, with 10 bases fitting TRBD2. The CDR3 length is 16 residues. Per the germline V gene, CDR1 is SGHTA and CDR2 is FQGNSA. CDR3 DNA: TGTGCCAGCAGTTTGAGCGGGAGGGCCTCCTACAATGAGCAATTCTTC. It translates to CASSLSGRASYNEQFF.

This CDR3 is CASSLTPRGGTEAFF. The DNA of the CDR3 is TGTGCCAGCAGCCTCACACCCAGGGGAGGCACTGAAGCTTTCTTT. The chain joins TRBV7-2 to TRBJ1-1, with a tentative D call TRBD1 (6 bases). The CDR3 has 15 amino acids. CDR1 and CDR2 (germline): SGHTA, FQGNSA. V was trimmed by 5 bases and J by 4 bases, leaving 17 bases between them. Combining the CDR3 with reference TRBV7-2 and TRBJ1-1 gives the whole variable domain GAGVSQSPSNKVTEKGKDVELRCDPISGHTALYWYRQSLGQGLEFLIYFQGNSAPDKSGLPSDRFSAERTGGSVSTLTIQRTQQEDSAVYLCASSLTPRGGTEAFFGQGTRLTVV.

J is TRBJ2-1 and V is TRBV11-2; D not certain. The V and J ends lost 5 bases and 8 bases respectively, with 10 bases between them. The CDR3 covers 12 residues. Germline V gene sequence: CDR1 SGHAT, CDR2 FQNNGV. The CDR3: CASSPTGDEQFF. The CDR3 DNA reads as TGTGCCAGCAGCCCGACTGGAGATGAGCAGTTCTTC.

This sequence joins TRBV30 and TRBJ1-3; D possibly corresponds to TRBD1 (6 bases). Germline-derived CDR1 and CDR2 are GTSNPN and SVGIG (reference sequence). With 5 bases removed from V and 0 bases from J, the gap between germline ends came to 8 bases. This CDR3 spans 13 amino acids. In nucleotides, the CDR3 is TGTGCCTGGGGGACAAACTCTGGAAACACCATATATTTT. The encoded protein is CAWGTNSGNTIYF. The whole variable domain, remainder taken from reference TRBV30 and TRBJ1-3, is SQTIHQWPATLVQPVGSPLSLECTVEGTSNPNLYWYRQAAGRGLQLLFYSVGIGQISSEVPQNLSASRPQDRQFILSSKKLLLSDSGFYLCAWGTNSGNTIYFGEGSWLTVV.

The V call is TRBV4-2, the J call TRBJ1-5, with D possibly TRBD1 on 6 matching bases. The ends were cut back, 0 bases at V and 15 bases at J, with 15 bases in the middle. Looked up from germline, CDR1 is LGHNA and CDR2 is YNFKEQ. CDR3 length: 13 residues. As DNA, the CDR3 is TGTGCCAGCAGCCAAGAACGAACACAGGGCCGGCATTTT. Amino acid sequence: CASSQERTQGRHF.

The V gene is TRBV6-5, the J gene TRBJ2-5, with 9 nucleotides matching TRBD2. The CDR3 extends over 14 amino acids. With V trimmed by 6 bases and J by 6 bases, 8 bases remained unmatched. Germline CDR1 reads MNHEY; CDR2 reads SVGAGI. Written as DNA, the CDR3 is TGTGCCAGCAGCCTTTCTAGCGGGGTAAAGACCCAGTACTTC. Protein product: CASSLSSGVKTQYF.

The chain links TRBV4-1 to TRBJ1-6; unclear D gene. Germline V lookup: CDR1 MGHRA, CDR2 YSYEKL. This CDR3 has 11 residues. Between the trimmed V and J ends, which lost 1 base and 14 bases, there was a span of 6 bases. CDR3 protein: CASSQVGALHF. The CDR3 DNA reads TGCGCCAGCAGCCAAGTCGGGGCCCTCCACTTT.

The rearrangement joins TRBV27 to TRBJ2-7, with TRBD1 identical over 11 bases. This CDR3 spans 16 amino acids. V lost 3 bases and J lost 4; bases outside the gene matches: 8. Germline V lookup: CDR1 MNHEY, CDR2 SMNVEV (reference sequence). The CDR3 reads CASSFVSDRGQYEQYF. In DNA, the CDR3 is TGTGCCAGCAGTTTTGTATCGGACAGGGGGCAGTACGAGCAGTACTTC.

The genes are TRBV9 and TRBJ1-6; TRBD1 aligns across 10 bases. J gave up 10 bases and V 3 bases, and 10 bases lay outside the gene matches. This CDR3 has 16 amino acids. Germline CDR1 reads SGDLS; CDR2 reads YYNGEE. For the CDR3, the DNA is TGTGCCAGCAGCGCGGATCCGGGACAGGGGAGGTCACCCCTCCACTTT. Its translation is CASSADPGQGRSPLHF. Looking up the rest from reference TRBV9 and TRBJ1-6 gives the full variable domain: DSGVTQTPKHLITATGQRVTLRCSPRSGDLSVYWYQQSLDQGLQFLIQYYNGEERAKGNILERFSAQQFPDLHSELNLSSLELGDSALYFCASSADPGQGRSPLHFGNGTRLTVT.

A remark on this clone: Other DNA sequences from this sample encode an identical CDR3 as well. The chain combines TRBV7-3 with TRBJ2-5; 9 bases agree with TRBD1. Germline CDR1 reads SGHTA; CDR2 reads FQGTGA. The J segment lost 5 bases and the V segment lost 5 bases, leaving 6 bases of the junction unmatched. CDR3 size: 14 residues. CDR3 sequence: CASSLQGAGETQYF. The CDR3 DNA sequence: TGTGCCAGCAGCCTACAGGGGGCCGGCGAGACCCAGTACTTC.